This TCR beta chain is drawn from a study of T cells in Graves' hyperthyroidism and ophthalmopathy. Study conclusions and caveats: A 13 V-J signature model discriminated ophthalmopathy versus stable hyperthyroidism. Blood also carried most thyroid clonotypes expanded above 0.001.

This clonotype has only a few counts. What it recognizes is unknown. Researchers amplified the TCR beta CDR3 regions from RNA transcripts. HTBI primers drove first-round RT-PCR of the TCR CDR3. Each CDR3 protein is one row after TCRdb ran MiXCR on the multiplex PCR reads. Of around 610,000 distinct CDR3 sequences in the sample, 14% to 15% are singletons; the top ten hold 3.5% to 4.5%. Exclusion followed for patients with uncontrolled infection, other autoimmune disease, pregnancy or lactation. The sequencing sample was made of blood. The sequence was obtained from a woman aged 40-49 years with Graves' ophthalmopathy.

The CDR3 sequence: CAWSSEEYSPLHF. In DNA form, the CDR3 reads TGTGCCTGGAGTTCGGAGGAGTATTCACCCCTCCACTTT. The rearrangement links TRBV30 to TRBJ1-6; D is undetermined. Trimming left V 2 bases short and J 8 bases short, with 10 bases between. The CDR3 runs to 13 residues. The germline CDR1 and CDR2 sequences are GTSNPN and SVGIG (reference sequence).